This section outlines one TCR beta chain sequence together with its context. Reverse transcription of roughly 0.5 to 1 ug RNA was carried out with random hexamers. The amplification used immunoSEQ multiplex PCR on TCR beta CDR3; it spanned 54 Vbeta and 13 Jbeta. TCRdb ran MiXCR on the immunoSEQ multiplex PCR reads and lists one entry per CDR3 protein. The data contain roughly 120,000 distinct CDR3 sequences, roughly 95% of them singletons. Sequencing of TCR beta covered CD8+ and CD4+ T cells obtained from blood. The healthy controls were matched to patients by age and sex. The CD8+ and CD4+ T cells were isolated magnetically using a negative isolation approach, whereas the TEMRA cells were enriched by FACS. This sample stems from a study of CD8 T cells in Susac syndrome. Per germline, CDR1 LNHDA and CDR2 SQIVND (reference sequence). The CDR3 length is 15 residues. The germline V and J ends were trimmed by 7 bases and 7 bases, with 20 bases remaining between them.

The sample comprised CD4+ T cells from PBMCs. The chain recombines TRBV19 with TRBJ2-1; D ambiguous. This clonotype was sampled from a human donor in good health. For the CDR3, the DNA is TGTGCCAGTACCCCGCCCCGGCTAGGTCTAAATGAGCAGTTCTTC. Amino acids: CASTPPRLGLNEQFF.